The clone carrying this T cell receptor (beta chain) has just one count. This specimen belongs to a study of blood T cell repertoires in COVID-19. About the research overall: Both acute and convalescent COVID-19 samples were obtained from the United States, Italy and Spain. In each case, the material was cDNA or gDNA derived from T cells, B-cell-depleted T cells, or PBMCs.

CDR1 and CDR2 (germline): SGHDT, YYEEEE. The length of the CDR3 is 19 residues. Trimming removed 6 bases from V and 2 bases from J; junction bases left unmatched: 22. In the study's own analysis: Counts of nucleated cells, estimated from reference gene primer amplification, were obtained. TCRdb keeps only in-frame clones here, not all; method: immunoSEQ multiplex PCR. D and trimming come from the DNA, and the V and J calls and clone size come from that table. This table holds roughly 250,000 clones, under 90% found once. Sequenced sample: peripheral blood. The chain couples TRBV5-6 to TRBJ1-2; 7 bases align to TRBD1. The source is a human donor in a cohort sampled during active COVID-19. The chain's CDR3 is CASNGRVGKADRINYGYTF. The CDR3 nucleotides read TGTGCCAGCAACGGACGGGTTGGGAAGGCGGACAGGATCAACTATGGCTACACCTTC.